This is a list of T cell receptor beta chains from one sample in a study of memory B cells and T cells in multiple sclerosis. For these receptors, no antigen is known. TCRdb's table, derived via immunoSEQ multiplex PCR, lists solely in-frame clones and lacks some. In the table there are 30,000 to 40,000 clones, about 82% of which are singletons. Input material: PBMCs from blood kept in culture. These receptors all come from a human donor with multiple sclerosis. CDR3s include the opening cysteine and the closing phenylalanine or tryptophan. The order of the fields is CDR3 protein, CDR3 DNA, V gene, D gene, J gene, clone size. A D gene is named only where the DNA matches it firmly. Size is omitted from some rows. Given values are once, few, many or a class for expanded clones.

CASSIAATVGFEAFF,TGTGCCAGTAGTATCGCGGCGACGGTGGGGTTCGAAGCTTTCTTT,TRBV19,-,TRBJ1-1,-
CASSWGLTEAFF,TGTGCCAGTAGTTGGGGGTTAACTGAAGCTTTCTTT,TRBV19,-,TRBJ1-1,-
CASSAIQGEGYTF,TGCGCCAGCAGCGCGATACAGGGAGAAGGCTACACCTTC,TRBV5-1,-,TRBJ1-2,once
CASSDLAGGPGVGGGEQFF,TGTGCCAGCAGTGACTTAGCGGGAGGGCCGGGGGTCGGTGGTGGTGAGCAGTTCTTC,TRBV6-1,TRBD2,TRBJ2-1,-
CASSVNRGEGYTF,TGTGCCAGTAGTGTGAACAGGGGAGAGGGCTACACCTTC,TRBV19,TRBD1,TRBJ1-2,few
CASSDRGGYEQYF,TGTGCCAGCAGTGACAGGGGGGGGTACGAGCAGTACTTC,TRBV2,-,TRBJ2-7,-
CAAVDLSYNEQFF,TGTGCCGCGGTGGATCTTAGCTACAATGAGCAGTTCTTC,TRBV28,-,TRBJ2-1,-
CASSRGSGNTIYF,TGTGCCAGCAGCCGGGGCTCTGGAAACACCATATATTTT,TRBV21-1,-,TRBJ1-3,medium-sized
CASSEHGQGASNQPQHF,TGTGCCAGCAGTGAGCACGGACAGGGGGCTAGCAATCAGCCCCAGCATTTT,TRBV6-1,TRBD1,TRBJ1-5,-
CASSYYSRGNTDTQYF,TGTGCCAGCAGCTACTACTCCAGGGGGAACACAGATACGCAGTATTTT,TRBV11-2,TRBD1,TRBJ2-3,-
CASSPLARGGTDTQYF,TGTGCCAGCTCACCACTCGCTCGGGGGGGCACAGATACGCAGTATTTT,TRBV18,TRBD2,TRBJ2-3,few
CSAKQGSTNTEAFF,TGCAGCGCTAAACAGGGGTCCACGAACACTGAAGCTTTCTTT,TRBV29-1,TRBD1,TRBJ1-1,few
CASCRRGNNEQFF,TGTGCCAGCTGTAGGCGGGGGAACAATGAGCAGTTCTTC,TRBV6-6,TRBD2,TRBJ2-1,-
CASRAGIPYSNQPQHF,TGTGCCAGCAGGGCAGGGATCCCGTATAGCAATCAGCCCCAGCATTTT,TRBV2,-,TRBJ1-5,-